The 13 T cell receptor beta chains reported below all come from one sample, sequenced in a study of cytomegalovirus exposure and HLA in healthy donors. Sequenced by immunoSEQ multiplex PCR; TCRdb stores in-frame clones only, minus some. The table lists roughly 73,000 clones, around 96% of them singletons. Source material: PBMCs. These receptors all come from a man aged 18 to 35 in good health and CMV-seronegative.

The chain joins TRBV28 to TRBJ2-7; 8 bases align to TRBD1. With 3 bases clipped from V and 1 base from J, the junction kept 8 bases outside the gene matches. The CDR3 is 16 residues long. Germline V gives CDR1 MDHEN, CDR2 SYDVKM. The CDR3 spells CASSFLGGQASYEQYF. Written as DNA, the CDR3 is TGTGCCAGCAGTTTCCTCGGGGGACAGGCGTCCTACGAGCAGTACTTC.

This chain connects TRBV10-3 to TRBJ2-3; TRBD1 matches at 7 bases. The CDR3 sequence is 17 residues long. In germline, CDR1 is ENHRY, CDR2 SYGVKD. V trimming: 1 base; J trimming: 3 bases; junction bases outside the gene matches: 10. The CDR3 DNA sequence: TGTGCCATCAGTGAGTACCCGAACAGGGGAAGGACAGATACGCAGTATTTT. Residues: CAISEYPNRGRTDTQYF.

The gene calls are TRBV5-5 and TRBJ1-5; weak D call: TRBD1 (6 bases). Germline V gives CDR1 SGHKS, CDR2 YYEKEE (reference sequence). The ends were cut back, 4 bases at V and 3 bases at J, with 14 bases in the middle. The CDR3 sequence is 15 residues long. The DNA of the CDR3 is TGTGCCAGCAGCCCCACCCACAGGGCCAATCAGCCCCAGCATTTT. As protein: CASSPTHRANQPQHF.

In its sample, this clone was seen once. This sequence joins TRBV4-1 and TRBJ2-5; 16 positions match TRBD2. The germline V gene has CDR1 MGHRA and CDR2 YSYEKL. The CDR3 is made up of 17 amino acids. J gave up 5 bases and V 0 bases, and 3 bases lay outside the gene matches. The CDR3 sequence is CASSQDGTSGGAETQYF. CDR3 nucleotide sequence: TGCGCCAGCAGCCAAGATGGGACTAGCGGGGGGGCGGAGACCCAGTACTTC.

CDR3 region: CASSSEGVLLSGNTIYF. For the CDR3, the DNA is TGTGCCAGCAGTTCCGAGGGAGTGCTCCTCTCTGGAAACACCATATATTTT. The chain couples TRBV5-6 to TRBJ1-3; D remains ambiguous. Germline CDR1 SGHDT, CDR2 YYEEEE. The V end was cut by 5 bases, the J end by 0 bases, with 18 bases between. The CDR3 consists of 17 residues.

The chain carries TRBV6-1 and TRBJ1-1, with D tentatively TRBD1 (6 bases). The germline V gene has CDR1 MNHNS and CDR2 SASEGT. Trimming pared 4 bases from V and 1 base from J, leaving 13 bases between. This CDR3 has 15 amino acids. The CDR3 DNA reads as TGTGCCAGCAGTGCCACCGACAGGACGAACACTGAAGCTTTCTTT. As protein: CASSATDRTNTEAFF.

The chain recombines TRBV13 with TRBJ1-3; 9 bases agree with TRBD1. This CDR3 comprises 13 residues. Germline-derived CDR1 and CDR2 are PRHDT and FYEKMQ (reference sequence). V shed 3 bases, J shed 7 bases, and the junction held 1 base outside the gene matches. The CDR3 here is CASSLDRGNTIYF. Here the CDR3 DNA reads TGTGCCAGCAGCTTGGACAGGGGTAACACCATATATTTT.

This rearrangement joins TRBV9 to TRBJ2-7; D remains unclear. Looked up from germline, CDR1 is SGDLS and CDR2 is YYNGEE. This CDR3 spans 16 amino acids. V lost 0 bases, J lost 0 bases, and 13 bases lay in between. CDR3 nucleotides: TGTGCCAGCAGCGTAGCGGCAGGCTTAAGCTCCTACGAGCAGTACTTC. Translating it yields CASSVAAGLSSYEQYF.

The CDR3 nucleotides are TGTGCCTCGGGCAGGGCAGTAGATACGCAGTATTTT. Amino acids: CASGRAVDTQYF. The chain uses TRBV28 and TRBJ2-3; a possible D gene is TRBD1 (5 bases). Germline V lookup: CDR1 MDHEN, CDR2 SYDVKM. The V end was cut by 11 bases, the J end by 5 bases, with 14 bases between. The CDR3 is 12 amino acids. Combining the CDR3 with reference TRBV28 and TRBJ2-3 gives the whole variable domain DVKVTQSSRYLVKRTGEKVFLECVQDMDHENMFWYRQDPGLGLRLIYFSYDVKMKEKGDIPEGYSVSREKKERFSLILESASTNQTSMYLCASGRAVDTQYFGPGTRLTVL.

CDR3 protein: CASSLVQGYNEQFF. CDR3 coding DNA: TGTGCCAGCAGTTTAGTCCAGGGGTACAATGAGCAGTTCTTC. The chain uses TRBV27 and TRBJ2-1, with a weak D call TRBD1 (6 bases). The length of the CDR3 is 14 residues. Trimming left V 2 bases short and J 4 bases short, with 9 bases between. CDR1 MNHEY and CDR2 SMNVEV come from the germline V gene (reference sequence).

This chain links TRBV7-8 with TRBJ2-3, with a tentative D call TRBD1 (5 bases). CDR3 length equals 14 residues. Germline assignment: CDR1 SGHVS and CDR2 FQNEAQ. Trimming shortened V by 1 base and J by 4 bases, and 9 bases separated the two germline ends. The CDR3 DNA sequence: TGTGCCAGCAGCTTAGTTCAGGGCGCAGATACGCAGTATTTT. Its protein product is CASSLVQGADTQYF.

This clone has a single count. CDR3 loop: CASRGQGRNGELFF. In DNA form, the CDR3 reads TGTGCCAGCAGGGGACAGGGGAGGAACGGGGAGCTGTTTTTT. The rearrangement links TRBV6-4 to TRBJ2-2, with 10 positions matching TRBD1. CDR3 length equals 14 residues. Trimming took 6 bases from V and 7 from J; bases not matched to a gene: 5. Germline V gene lookup returns CDR1 MRHNA and CDR2 SNTAGT.

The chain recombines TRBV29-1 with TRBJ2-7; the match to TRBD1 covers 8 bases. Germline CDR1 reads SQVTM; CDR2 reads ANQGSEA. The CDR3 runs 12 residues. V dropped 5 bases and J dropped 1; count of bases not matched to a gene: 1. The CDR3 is CSVRQGSYEQYF. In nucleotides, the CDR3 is TGCAGCGTTCGACAGGGGTCCTACGAGCAGTACTTC.